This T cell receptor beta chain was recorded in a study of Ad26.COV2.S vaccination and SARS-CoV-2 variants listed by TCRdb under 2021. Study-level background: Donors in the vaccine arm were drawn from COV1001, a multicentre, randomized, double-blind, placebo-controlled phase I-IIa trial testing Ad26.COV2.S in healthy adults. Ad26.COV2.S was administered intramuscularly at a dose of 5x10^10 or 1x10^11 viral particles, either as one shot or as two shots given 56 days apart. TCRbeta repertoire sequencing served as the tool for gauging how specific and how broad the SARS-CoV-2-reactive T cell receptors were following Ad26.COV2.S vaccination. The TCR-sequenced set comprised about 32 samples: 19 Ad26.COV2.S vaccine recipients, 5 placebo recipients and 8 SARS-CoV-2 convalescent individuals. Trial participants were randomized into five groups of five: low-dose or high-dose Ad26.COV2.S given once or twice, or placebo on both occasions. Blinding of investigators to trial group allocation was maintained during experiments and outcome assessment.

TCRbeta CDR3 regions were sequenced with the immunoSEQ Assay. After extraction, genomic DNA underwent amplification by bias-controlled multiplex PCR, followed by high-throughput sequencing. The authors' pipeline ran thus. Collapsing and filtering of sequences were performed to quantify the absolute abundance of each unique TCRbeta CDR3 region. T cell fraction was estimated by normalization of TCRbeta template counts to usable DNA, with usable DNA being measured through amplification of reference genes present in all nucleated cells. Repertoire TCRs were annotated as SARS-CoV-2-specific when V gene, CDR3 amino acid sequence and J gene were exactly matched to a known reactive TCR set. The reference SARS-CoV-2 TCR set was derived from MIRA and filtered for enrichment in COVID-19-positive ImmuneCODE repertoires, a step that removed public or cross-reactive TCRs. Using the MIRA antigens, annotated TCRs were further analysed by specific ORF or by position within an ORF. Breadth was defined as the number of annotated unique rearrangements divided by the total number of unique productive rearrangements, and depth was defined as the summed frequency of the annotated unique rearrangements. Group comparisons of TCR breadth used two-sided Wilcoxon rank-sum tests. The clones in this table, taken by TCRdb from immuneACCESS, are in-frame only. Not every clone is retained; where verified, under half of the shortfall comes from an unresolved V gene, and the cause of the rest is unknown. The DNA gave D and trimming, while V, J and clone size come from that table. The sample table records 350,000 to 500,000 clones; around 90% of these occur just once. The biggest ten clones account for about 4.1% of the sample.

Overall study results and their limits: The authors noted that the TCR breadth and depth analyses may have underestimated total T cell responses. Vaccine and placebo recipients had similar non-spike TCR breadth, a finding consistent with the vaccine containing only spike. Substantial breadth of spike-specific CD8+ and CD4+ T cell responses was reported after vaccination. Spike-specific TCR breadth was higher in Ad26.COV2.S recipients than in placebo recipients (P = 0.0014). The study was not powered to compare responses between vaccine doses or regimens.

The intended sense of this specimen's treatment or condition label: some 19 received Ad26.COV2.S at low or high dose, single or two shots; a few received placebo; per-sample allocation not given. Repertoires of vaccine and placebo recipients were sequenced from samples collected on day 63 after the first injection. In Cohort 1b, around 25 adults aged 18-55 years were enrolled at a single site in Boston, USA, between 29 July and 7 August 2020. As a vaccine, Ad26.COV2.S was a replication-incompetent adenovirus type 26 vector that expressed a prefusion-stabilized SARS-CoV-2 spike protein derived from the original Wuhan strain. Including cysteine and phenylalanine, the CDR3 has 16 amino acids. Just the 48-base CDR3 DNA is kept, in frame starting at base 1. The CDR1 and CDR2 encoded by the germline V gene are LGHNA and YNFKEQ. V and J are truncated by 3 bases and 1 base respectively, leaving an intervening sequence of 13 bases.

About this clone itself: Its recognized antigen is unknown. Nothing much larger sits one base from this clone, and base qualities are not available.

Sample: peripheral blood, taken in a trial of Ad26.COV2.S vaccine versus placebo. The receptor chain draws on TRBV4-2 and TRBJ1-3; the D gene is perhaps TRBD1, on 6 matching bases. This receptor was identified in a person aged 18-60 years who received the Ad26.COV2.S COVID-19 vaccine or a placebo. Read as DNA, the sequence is TGTGCCAGCAGCCAGAGAACAGGGTTATCTGGAAACACCATATATTTT. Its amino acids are CASSQRTGLSGNTIYF.